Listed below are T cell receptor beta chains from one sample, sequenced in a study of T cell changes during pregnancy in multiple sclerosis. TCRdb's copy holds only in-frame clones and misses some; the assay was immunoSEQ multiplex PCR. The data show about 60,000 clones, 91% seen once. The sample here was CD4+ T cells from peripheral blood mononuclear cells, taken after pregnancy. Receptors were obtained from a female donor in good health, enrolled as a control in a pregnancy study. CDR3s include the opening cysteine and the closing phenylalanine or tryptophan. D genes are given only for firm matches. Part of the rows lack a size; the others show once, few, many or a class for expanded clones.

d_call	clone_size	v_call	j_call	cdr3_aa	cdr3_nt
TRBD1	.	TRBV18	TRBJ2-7	CASSPLIGTGNAYFYEQYF	TGTGCCAGCTCACCTTTAATCGGGACAGGAAATGCGTACTTCTACGAGCAGTACTTC
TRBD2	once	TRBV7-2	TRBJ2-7	CASSSRTSFYEQYF	TGTGCCAGCAGCTCCCGGACTAGCTTCTACGAGCAGTACTTC
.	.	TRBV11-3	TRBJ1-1	CASSLEGGATEAFF	TGTGCCAGCAGCTTAGAGGGGGGTGCCACTGAAGCTTTCTTT
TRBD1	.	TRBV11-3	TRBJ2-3	CASSLRQGTDTQYF	TGTGCCAGCAGCCTGAGACAGGGGACAGATACGCAGTATTTT
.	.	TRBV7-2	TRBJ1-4	CASSSRTATEKLFF	TGTGCCAGCAGCTCGAGGACAGCCACGGAAAAACTGTTTTTT
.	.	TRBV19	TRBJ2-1	CASSSPGREQFF	TGTGCCAGTAGTTCCCCAGGGAGGGAGCAGTTCTTC
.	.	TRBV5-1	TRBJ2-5	CASTDQETQYF	TGCGCCAGCACCGATCAGGAGACCCAGTACTTC
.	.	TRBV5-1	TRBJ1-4	CASSLGGPNEKLFF	TGCGCCAGCAGCTTGGGGGGCCCGAATGAAAAACTGTTTTTT
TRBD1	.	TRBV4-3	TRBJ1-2	CASSQVTGTGDNYGYTF	TGCGCCAGCAGCCAAGTTACCGGGACAGGCGATAACTATGGCTACACCTTC
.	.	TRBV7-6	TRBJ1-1	CASSFAGFSGNTEAFF	TGTGCCAGCAGCTTCGCCGGGTTCTCGGGGAACACTGAAGCTTTCTTT
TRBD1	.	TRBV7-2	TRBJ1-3	CASSADRTRSGNTIYF	TGTGCCAGCAGCGCGGACAGGACCCGCTCTGGAAACACCATATATTTT
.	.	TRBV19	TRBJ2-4	CASSLTVGEKNIQYF	TGTGCCAGTAGTTTAACAGTGGGTGAAAAAAACATTCAGTACTTC
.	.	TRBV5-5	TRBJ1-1	CASTNSPGSSEAFF	TGTGCCAGCACCAACTCCCCAGGGTCCTCTGAAGCTTTCTTT
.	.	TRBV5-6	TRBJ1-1	CASSELGGDLNTEAFF	TGTGCCAGCAGCGAGCTAGGAGGGGACTTGAACACTGAAGCTTTCTTT
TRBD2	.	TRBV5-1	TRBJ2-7	CASSPTSDRYEQYF	TGCGCCAGCAGCCCTACTAGCGATCGCTACGAGCAGTACTTC
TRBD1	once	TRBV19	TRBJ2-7	CASKEGTGESYEQYF	TGTGCCAGTAAGGAGGGGACAGGGGAGTCCTACGAGCAGTACTTC
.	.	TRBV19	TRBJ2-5	CASSARGDIPETQYF	TGTGCCAGTAGTGCAAGGGGCGACATCCCAGAGACCCAGTACTTC
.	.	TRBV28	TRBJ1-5	CGSGTQYQPQHF	TGTGGCTCCGGGACACAATATCAGCCCCAGCATTTT
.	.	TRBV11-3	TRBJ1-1	CASSLGGGTNTEAFF	TGTGCCAGCAGCTTAGGTGGAGGGACGAACACTGAAGCTTTCTTT
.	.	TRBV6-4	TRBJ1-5	CASSDWKVRHSGQPQHF	TGTGCCAGCAGTGACTGGAAGGTTCGGCATTCCGGGCAGCCCCAGCATTTT
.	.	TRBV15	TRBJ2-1	CATSRRNEKEQFF	TGTGCCACCAGCAGGAGGAACGAAAAAGAGCAGTTCTTC
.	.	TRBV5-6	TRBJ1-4	CASSLVSNEKLFF	TGTGCCAGCAGCTTGGTCTCTAATGAAAAACTGTTTTTT
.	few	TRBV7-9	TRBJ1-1	CASSSQGGTEAFF	TGTGCCAGCAGCTCACAGGGTGGCACTGAAGCTTTCTTT
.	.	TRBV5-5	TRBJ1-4	CASSSDLGGAFATNEKLFF	TGTGCCAGCAGCTCCGATCTTGGGGGGGCCTTTGCAACTAATGAAAAACTGTTTTTT
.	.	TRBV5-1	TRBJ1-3	CASSPNNDGSSGNTIYF	TGCGCCAGCAGCCCCAACAATGACGGGAGCTCTGGAAACACCATATATTTT
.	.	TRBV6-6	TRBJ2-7	CASSFPGRNEQYF	TGTGCCAGCAGTTTTCCGGGTAGGAACGAGCAGTACTTC
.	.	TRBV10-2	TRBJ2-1	CASSVEYYNEQFF	TGCGCCAGCAGTGTAGAGTACTACAATGAGCAGTTCTTC
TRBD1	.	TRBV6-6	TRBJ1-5	CASSPQDRVHQPQHF	TGTGCCAGCAGTCCCCAGGACAGGGTACATCAGCCCCAGCATTTT
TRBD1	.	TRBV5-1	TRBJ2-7	CASSLGLGQGQTYEQYF	TGCGCCAGCAGCTTAGGTTTGGGACAGGGGCAGACCTACGAGCAGTACTTC
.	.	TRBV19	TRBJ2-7	CASSKLQAGYEQYF	TGTGCCAGTAGTAAGTTACAGGCCGGCTACGAGCAGTACTTC
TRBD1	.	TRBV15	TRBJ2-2	CATSRGTGTGPGELFF	TGTGCCACCAGCAGGGGGACCGGGACAGGCCCCGGGGAGCTGTTTTTT
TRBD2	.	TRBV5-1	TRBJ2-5	CASSLGSSGEETQYF	TGCGCCAGCAGCTTAGGATCAAGCGGGGAAGAGACCCAGTACTTC
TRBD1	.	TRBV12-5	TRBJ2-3	CASGLLDRGNTQYF	TGTGCTAGTGGTTTGTTGGACAGGGGAAATACGCAGTATTTT
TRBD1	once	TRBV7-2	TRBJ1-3	CASSLGTENTIYF	TGTGCCAGCAGCTTGGGGACAGAAAACACCATATATTTT
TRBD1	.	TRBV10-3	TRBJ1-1	CAIRQGAQDTEAFF	TGTGCCATCCGACAGGGGGCTCAGGACACTGAAGCTTTCTTT
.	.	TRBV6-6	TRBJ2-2	CASSYGGAQDTGELFF	TGTGCCAGCAGTTACGGGGGGGCCCAGGACACCGGGGAGCTGTTTTTT
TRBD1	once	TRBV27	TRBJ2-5	CASIPTGDLPFQETQYF	TGTGCCAGCATTCCGACAGGGGATCTCCCTTTCCAAGAGACCCAGTACTTC
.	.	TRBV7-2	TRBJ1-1	CASSFAGLNTEAFF	TGTGCCAGCAGCTTCGCCGGTCTGAACACTGAAGCTTTCTTT
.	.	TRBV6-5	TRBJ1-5	CASSYSWENQPQHF	TGTGCCAGCAGTTACTCGTGGGAGAATCAGCCCCAGCATTTT
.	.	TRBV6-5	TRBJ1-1	CASSYRSPNTEAFF	TGTGCCAGCAGTTACCGTTCTCCGAACACTGAAGCTTTCTTT
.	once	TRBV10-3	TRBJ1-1	CAIGPSGNTEAFF	TGTGCCATAGGCCCGAGCGGGAACACTGAAGCTTTCTTT
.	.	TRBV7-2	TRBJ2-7	CASSLAYNTYEQYF	TGTGCCAGCAGCTTAGCTTACAATACCTACGAGCAGTACTTC
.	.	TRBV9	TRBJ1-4	CASSAGKNEKLFF	TGTGCCAGCAGCGCGGGGAAGAATGAAAAACTGTTTTTT
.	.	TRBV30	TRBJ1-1	CAWSVAHNTEAFF	TGTGCCTGGAGTGTGGCCCACAACACTGAAGCTTTCTTT
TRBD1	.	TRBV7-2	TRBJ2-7	CASSLASKPGQEYF	TGTGCCAGCAGCTTAGCTTCCAAACCGGGACAGGAGTACTTC
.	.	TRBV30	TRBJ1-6	CAWRGVGFNSPLHF	TGTGCCTGGAGGGGAGTGGGGTTTAATTCACCCCTCCACTTT
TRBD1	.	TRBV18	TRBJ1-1	CASSPPRAGGMNTEAFF	TGTGCCAGCTCACCACCGAGGGCAGGGGGAATGAACACTGAAGCTTTCTTT